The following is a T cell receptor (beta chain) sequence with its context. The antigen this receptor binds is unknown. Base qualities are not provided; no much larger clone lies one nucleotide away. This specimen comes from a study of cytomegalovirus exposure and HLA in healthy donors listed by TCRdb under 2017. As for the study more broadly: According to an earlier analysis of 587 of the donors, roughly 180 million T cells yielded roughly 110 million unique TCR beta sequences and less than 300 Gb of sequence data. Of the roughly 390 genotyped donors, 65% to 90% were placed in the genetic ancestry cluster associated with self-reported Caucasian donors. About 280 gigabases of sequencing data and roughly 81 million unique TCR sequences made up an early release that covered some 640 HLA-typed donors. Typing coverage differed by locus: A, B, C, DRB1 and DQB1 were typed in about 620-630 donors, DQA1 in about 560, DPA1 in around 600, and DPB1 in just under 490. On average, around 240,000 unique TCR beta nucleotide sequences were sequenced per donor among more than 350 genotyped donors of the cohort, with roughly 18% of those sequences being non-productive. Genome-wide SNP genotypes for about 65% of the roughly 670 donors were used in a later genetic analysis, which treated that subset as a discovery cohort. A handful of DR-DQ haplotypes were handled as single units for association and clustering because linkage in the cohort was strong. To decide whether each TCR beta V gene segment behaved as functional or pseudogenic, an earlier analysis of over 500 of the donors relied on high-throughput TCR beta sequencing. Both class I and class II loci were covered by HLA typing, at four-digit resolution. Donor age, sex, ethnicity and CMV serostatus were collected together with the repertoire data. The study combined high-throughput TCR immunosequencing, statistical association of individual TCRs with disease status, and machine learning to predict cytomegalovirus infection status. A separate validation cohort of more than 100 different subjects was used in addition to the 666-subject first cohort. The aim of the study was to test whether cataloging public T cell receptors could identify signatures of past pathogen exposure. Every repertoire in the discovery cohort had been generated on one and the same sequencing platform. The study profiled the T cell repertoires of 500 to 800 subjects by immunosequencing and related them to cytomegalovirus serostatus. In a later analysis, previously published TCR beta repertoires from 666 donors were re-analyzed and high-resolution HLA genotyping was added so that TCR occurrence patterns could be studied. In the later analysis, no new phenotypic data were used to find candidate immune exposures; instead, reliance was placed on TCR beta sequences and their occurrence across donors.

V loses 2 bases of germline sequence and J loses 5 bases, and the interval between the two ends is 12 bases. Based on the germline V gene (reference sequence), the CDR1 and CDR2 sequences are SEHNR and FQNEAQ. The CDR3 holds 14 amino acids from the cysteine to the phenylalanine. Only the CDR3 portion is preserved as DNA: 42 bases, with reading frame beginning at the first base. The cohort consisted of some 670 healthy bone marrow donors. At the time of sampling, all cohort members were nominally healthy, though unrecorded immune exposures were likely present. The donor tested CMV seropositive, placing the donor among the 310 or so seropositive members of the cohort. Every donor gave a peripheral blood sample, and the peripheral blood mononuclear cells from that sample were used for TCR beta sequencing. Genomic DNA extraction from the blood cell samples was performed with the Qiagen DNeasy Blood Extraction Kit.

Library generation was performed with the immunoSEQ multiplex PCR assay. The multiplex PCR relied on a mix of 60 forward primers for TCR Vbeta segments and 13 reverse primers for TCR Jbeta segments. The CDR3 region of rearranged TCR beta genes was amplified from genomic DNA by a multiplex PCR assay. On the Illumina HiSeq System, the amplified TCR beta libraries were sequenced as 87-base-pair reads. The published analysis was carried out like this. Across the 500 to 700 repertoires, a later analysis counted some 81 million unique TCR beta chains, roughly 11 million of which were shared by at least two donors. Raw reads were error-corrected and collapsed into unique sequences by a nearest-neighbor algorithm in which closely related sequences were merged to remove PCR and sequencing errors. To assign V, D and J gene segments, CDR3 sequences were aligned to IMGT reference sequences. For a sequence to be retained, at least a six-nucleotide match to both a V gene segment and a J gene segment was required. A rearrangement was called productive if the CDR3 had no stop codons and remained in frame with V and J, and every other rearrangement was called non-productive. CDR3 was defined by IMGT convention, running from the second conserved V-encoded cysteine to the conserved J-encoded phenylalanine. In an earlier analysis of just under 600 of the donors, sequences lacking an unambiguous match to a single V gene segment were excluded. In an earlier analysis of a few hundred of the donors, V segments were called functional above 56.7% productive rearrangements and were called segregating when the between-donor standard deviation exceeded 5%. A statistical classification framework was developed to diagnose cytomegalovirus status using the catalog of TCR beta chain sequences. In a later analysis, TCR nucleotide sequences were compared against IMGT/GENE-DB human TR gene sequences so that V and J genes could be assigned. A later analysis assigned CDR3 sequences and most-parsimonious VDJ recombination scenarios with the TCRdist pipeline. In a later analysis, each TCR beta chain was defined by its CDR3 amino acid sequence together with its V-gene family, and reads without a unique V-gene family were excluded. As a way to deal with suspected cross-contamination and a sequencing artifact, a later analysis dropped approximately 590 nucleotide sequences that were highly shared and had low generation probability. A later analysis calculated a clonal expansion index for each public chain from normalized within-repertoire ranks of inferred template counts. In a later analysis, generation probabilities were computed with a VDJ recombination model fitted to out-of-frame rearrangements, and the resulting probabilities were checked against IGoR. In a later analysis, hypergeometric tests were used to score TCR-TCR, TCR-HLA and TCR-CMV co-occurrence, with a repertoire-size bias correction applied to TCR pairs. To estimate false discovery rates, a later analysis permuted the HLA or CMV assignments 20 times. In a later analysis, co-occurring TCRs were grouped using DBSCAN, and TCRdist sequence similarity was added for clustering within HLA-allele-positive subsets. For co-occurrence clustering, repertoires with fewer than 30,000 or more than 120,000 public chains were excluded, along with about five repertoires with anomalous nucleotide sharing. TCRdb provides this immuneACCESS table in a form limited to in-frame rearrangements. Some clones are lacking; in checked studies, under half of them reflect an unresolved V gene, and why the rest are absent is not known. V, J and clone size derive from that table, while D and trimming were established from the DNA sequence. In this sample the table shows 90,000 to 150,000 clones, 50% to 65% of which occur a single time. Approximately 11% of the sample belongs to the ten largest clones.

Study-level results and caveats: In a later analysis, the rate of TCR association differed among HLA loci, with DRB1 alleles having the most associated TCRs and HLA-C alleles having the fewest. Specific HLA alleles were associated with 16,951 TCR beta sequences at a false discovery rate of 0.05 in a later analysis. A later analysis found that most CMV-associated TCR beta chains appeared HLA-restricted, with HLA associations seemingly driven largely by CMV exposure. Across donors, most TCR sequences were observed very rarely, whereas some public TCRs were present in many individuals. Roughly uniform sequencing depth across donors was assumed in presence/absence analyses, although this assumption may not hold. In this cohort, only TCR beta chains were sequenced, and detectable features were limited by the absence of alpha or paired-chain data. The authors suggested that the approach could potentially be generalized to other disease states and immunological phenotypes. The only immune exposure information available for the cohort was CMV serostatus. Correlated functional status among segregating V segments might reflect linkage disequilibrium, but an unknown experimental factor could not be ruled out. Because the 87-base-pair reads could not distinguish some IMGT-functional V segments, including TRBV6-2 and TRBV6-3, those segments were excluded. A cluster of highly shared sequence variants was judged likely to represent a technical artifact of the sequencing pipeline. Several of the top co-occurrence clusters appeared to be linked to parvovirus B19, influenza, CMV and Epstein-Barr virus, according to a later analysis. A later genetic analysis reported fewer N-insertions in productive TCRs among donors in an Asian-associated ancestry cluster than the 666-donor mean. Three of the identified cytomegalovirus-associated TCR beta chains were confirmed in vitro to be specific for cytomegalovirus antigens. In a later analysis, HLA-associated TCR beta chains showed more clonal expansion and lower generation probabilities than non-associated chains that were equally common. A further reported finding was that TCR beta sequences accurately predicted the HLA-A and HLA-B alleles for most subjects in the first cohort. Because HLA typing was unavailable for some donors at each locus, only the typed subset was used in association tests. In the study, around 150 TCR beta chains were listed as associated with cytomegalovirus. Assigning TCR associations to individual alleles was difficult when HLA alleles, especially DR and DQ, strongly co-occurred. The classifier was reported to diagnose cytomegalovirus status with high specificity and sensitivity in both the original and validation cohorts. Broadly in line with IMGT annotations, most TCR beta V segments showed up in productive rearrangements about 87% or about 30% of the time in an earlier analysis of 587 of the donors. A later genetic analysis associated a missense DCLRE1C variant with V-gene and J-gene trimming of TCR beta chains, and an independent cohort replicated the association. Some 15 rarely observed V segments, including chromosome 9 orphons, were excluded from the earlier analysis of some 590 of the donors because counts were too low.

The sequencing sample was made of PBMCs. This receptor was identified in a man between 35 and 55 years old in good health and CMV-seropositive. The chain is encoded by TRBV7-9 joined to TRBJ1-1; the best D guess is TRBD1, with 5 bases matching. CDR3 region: CASSLRGGSTEAFF. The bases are TGTGCCAGCAGCTTACGGGGGGGTAGTACTGAAGCTTTCTTT.